These 8 T cell receptor beta chains were all obtained from the same sample, sequenced in a study of T cell changes during pregnancy in multiple sclerosis (dated 2019 in TCRdb). The method was the immunoSEQ multiplex PCR assay. TCRdb obtained this table from immuneACCESS and retained in-frame rearrangements with V and J assigned. These tables miss some clones; where compared with another copy, unresolved V genes account for less than half of the shortfall, and the remainder is unexplained. The sample data list some 75,000 clones, and around 96% of these were observed just once. 1.1% of the sample is in the top ten clones. The specimen was peripheral blood, collected in the second trimester of pregnancy. The source of these receptors is a female donor with multiple sclerosis, enrolled in a pregnancy study.

The chain has TRBV6-6 and TRBJ2-1; 10 bases map to TRBD1. CDR1 and CDR2 from the germline V gene are MNHNY and SVGAGI (reference sequence). V was pared by 0 bases and J by 6 bases, with 5 bases of the junction left unmatched. CDR3 length: 16 amino acids. The CDR3 nucleotides are TGTGCCAGCAGTTACTCTAAGGGACAGGGGACCAATGAGCAGTTCTTC. Encoded protein: CASSYSKGQGTNEQFF.

The table lists this clone with a count of one. This chain links TRBV5-1 with TRBJ2-1, with 16 bases fitting TRBD2. The J segment lost 5 bases and the V segment lost 3 bases, leaving 2 bases of the junction unmatched. Germline CDR1 reads SGHRS; CDR2 reads YFSETQ. CDR3 length equals 16 residues. The CDR3 bases are TGCGCCAGCAGCTCGGGACTAGCGGGAGGGCACAATGAGCAGTTCTTC. It yields the protein CASSSGLAGGHNEQFF. The variable domain in full, completed from reference TRBV5-1 and TRBJ2-1, reads KAGVTQTPRYLIKTRGQQVTLSCSPISGHRSVSWYQQTPGQGLQFLFEYFSETQRNKGNFPGRFSGRQFSNSRSEMNVSTLELGDSALYLCASSSGLAGGHNEQFFGPGTRLTVL.

The chain links TRBV29-1 to TRBJ1-3; unclear D gene. The germline V gene encodes CDR1 SQVTM and CDR2 ANQGSEA. The CDR3 covers 18 residues. V was trimmed by 0 bases and J by 0 bases, leaving 18 bases between them. CDR3 coding DNA: TGCAGCGTTGAAGAACCCCGGGGAGCGACTTACTCTGGAAACACCATATATTTT. The encoded protein is CSVEEPRGATYSGNTIYF.

The rearrangement links TRBV7-2 to TRBJ2-5; weak D call: TRBD1 (5 bases). The germline V gene has CDR1 SGHTA and CDR2 FQGNSA. Trimming took off 3 bases at V and 5 bases at J, with 13 bases between the two ends. The CDR3 sequence is 14 residues long. CDR3 sequence reads: CASSFRVVGETQYF. The CDR3 DNA reads as TGTGCCAGCAGCTTCAGGGTTGTAGGGGAGACCCAGTACTTC.

For this clone: Other DNA variants within this sample encode the same CDR3. The chain is built from TRBV19 and TRBJ1-4, with D unclear. The CDR3 covers 13 residues. Germline CDR1 LNHDA, CDR2 SQIVND (reference sequence). V lost 6 bases to trimming and J lost 5 bases, with 10 bases between them. The CDR3 region is CASRSGSNEKLFF. The CDR3 DNA is TGTGCCAGTAGATCGGGGTCGAATGAAAAACTGTTTTTT.

V usage is TRBV5-4 and J usage is TRBJ2-2; D might be TRBD2 (7 bases). The germline V and J ends were trimmed by 3 bases and 0 bases, with 9 bases remaining between them. CDR1 and CDR2 (germline): SGHNT, YYREEE (reference sequence). This CDR3 has 15 amino acids. The CDR3, as DNA: TGTGCCAGCAGCTGGGGGGGGCCGAACACCGGGGAGCTGTTTTTT. Translated: CASSWGGPNTGELFF.

The CDR3 sequence: CASSLSGLAGEPFSANEQFF. The CDR3 bases are TGTGCCAGCTCACTTTCGGGACTAGCGGGAGAACCGTTCTCGGCCAATGAGCAGTTCTTC. The chain combines TRBV18 with TRBJ2-1, with 14 bases aligning to TRBD2. The CDR3 length is 20 residues. The junction had 17 bases not matched to a gene; V was cut back by 4 bases and J by 6 bases. Per germline, CDR1 KGHSH and CDR2 LQKENI.

This clone was detected only once. The rearrangement links TRBV7-2 to TRBJ2-3; TRBD2 aligns across 11 bases. Unmatched junction bases numbered 3, after V lost 1 base and J lost 3 bases. CDR1 is SGHTA and CDR2 is FQGNSA in the germline V gene. CDR3 length: 16 residues. This chain's CDR3 is CASSLGASGRTDTQYF. The CDR3 region has the DNA TGTGCCAGCAGCTTAGGGGCTAGCGGGAGGACAGATACGCAGTATTTT.